The 22 T cell receptor beta chains below were found in one sample sequenced in a study of PD-1 blockade in classical Hodgkin lymphoma. Every patient relapsed after autologous stem cell transplantation, and brentuximab vedotin exposure varied. Generated by immunoSEQ multiplex PCR, the TCRdb table keeps only in-frame clones and is missing some. This sample carries 40,000 or so clones, around 78% of them seen once, and the ten largest clones take under 15%. Specimen: peripheral blood mononuclear cells (PBMCs), collected at baseline. Receptors originate from a human donor with classical Hodgkin lymphoma.

The genes are TRBV5-4 and TRBJ2-5; 8 bases match TRBD2. The CDR3 contains 16 residues. V was pared by 2 bases and J by 5 bases, with 11 bases of the junction left unmatched. Germline lookup yields CDR1 SGHNT and CDR2 YYREEE (reference sequence). CDR3 sequence (DNA): TGTGCCAGCAGCTTTGACGGCCTCACGGGGGGGGAGACCCAGTACTTC. This translates into CASSFDGLTGGETQYF.

The gene calls are TRBV7-2 and TRBJ1-1; TRBD1 is a possible D gene (6 bases). The V and J ends lost 5 bases and 6 bases respectively, with 22 bases between them. The germline gives CDR1 SGHTA, CDR2 FQGNSA. This CDR3 contains 16 residues. CDR3 loop: CASSIGGLGAGAEAFF. CDR3 coding DNA: TGTGCCAGCAGCATAGGTGGTTTGGGGGCGGGGGCTGAAGCTTTCTTT.

The chain combines TRBV4-3 with TRBJ2-2; D is perhaps TRBD2 (5 bases). The CDR3 loop spans 15 amino acids. Between the trimmed V and J ends, which lost 0 bases and 4 bases, there was a span of 9 bases. Germline loops: CDR1 LGHNA, CDR2 YSLEER. The CDR3 DNA sequence: TGCGCCAGCAGCCAAGAGTTGCGGGCCACCGGGGAGCTGTTTTTT. Translating gives CASSQELRATGELFF.

V usage is TRBV5-4 and J usage is TRBJ1-1, with TRBD1 matching over 7 bases. CDR1 and CDR2 (germline): SGHNT, YYREEE (reference sequence). V gave up 0 bases and J gave up 7 bases; unmatched junction bases: 15. There are 17 residues in the CDR3. The CDR3 loop reads CASSLGGGSPTGLEAFF. In DNA form, the CDR3 reads TGTGCCAGCAGCTTGGGGGGGGGATCTCCGACAGGGCTTGAAGCTTTCTTT.

The chain employs TRBV30 and TRBJ1-2; D may be TRBD1 (5 bases). The ends were cut back, 6 bases at V and 3 bases at J, with 14 bases in the middle. The CDR3 has 13 residues. Germline-derived CDR1 and CDR2 are GTSNPN and SVGIG (reference sequence). CDR3 residues: CACAKGRDYGYTF. As DNA, the CDR3 is TGTGCCTGTGCCAAGGGGCGAGACTATGGCTACACCTTC.

The gene calls are TRBV19 and TRBJ1-4; D gene uncertain. Germline V gives CDR1 LNHDA, CDR2 SQIVND (reference sequence). With 3 bases removed from V and 4 bases from J, the gap between germline ends came to 12 bases. The CDR3 runs 15 residues. The CDR3 DNA reads as TGTGCCAGTAGTATGCCCGAAAGCTTTAATGAAAAACTGTTTTTT. It codes for CASSMPESFNEKLFF.

In its sample, this clone was seen once. The rearrangement joins TRBV6-5 to TRBJ2-3, with D maybe TRBD2 (5 bases). CDR1 and CDR2 from the germline V gene are MNHEY and SVGAGI. Trimming stripped 7 bases from V and 0 bases from J, with 11 bases between. The CDR3 has 14 residues. CDR3 sequence (DNA): TGTGCCAGCACCATGGACTTTAGCACAGATACGCAGTATTTT. Translating it yields CASTMDFSTDTQYF.

This sequence joins TRBV4-3 and TRBJ1-4, with D unclear. Germline CDR1 LGHNA, CDR2 YSLEER. V gave up 1 base and J gave up 7 bases, with 13 bases separating them. CDR3 size: 15 residues. The CDR3 sequence: CASSQARGRGEKLFF. The DNA of the CDR3 is TGCGCCAGCAGCCAAGCTCGGGGTCGCGGTGAAAAACTGTTTTTT.

The genes are TRBV4-3 and TRBJ1-2; 7 nucleotides match TRBD1. The CDR3 has 16 residues. Per germline, CDR1 LGHNA and CDR2 YSLEER. The trim removed 2 bases at V and 0 bases at J, leaving 6 bases unmatched. The CDR3 loop reads CASSQSTGEANYGYTF. The CDR3, as DNA: TGCGCCAGCAGCCAAAGTACAGGGGAAGCTAACTATGGCTACACCTTC.

This chain links TRBV5-4 with TRBJ2-1, with 11 bases fitting TRBD1. The CDR3 totals 15 residues. Trimming removed 4 bases from V and 4 bases from J; junction bases left unmatched: 4. Per the germline V gene, CDR1 is SGHNT and CDR2 is YYREEE (reference sequence). For the CDR3, the DNA is TGTGCCAGCAGCCAAGGACAGGGGGCTTACAATGAGCAGTTCTTC. Its protein is CASSQGQGAYNEQFF.

This chain connects TRBV7-2 to TRBJ1-3, with 9 bases matching TRBD1. This CDR3 comprises 16 residues. J gave up 7 bases and V 6 bases, and 13 bases lay outside the gene matches. The germline V gene encodes CDR1 SGHTA and CDR2 FQGNSA. DNA of the CDR3: TGTGCCAGCAGACAACTACCGGGACAGGGCCGGAACACCATATATTTT. This codes for CASRQLPGQGRNTIYF.

V and J are TRBV10-3 and TRBJ2-5; no clear D. Germline CDR1 reads ENHRY; CDR2 reads SYGVKD. V shed 11 bases and J shed 5 bases, with 12 bases lying between them. The CDR3 consists of 11 residues. In DNA form, the CDR3 reads TGTGCCGTCCTGACTGGGGAGACCCAGTACTTC. It codes for CAVLTGETQYF.

Note on this clone: At the DNA level, this CDR3 is encoded by other sequences in the same sample as well. The chain links TRBV6-5 to TRBJ2-3, with 7 positions matching TRBD2. V dropped 6 bases and J dropped 6; count of bases not matched to a gene: 12. The germline V gene has CDR1 MNHEY and CDR2 SVGAGI. The CDR3 consists of 15 residues. CDR3: CASSLRGEGADTQYF. In DNA, the CDR3 is TGTGCCAGCAGCTTACGGGGGGAGGGAGCGGATACGCAGTATTTT.

The gene calls are TRBV5-8 and TRBJ1-2, with 7 nucleotides matching TRBD1. The CDR3 covers 14 residues. The V and J ends lost 2 bases and 4 bases, in that order; junction bases with no gene match: 5. Germline V gene sequence: CDR1 SGHTS, CDR2 YDEGEE. CDR3 region: CASSFGDRPYGYTF. CDR3 sequence (DNA): TGTGCCAGCAGCTTCGGGGACAGACCCTATGGCTACACCTTC.

The chain carries TRBV11-2 and TRBJ1-2, with D tentatively TRBD1 (6 bases). The CDR3 runs to 12 residues. Trimming left V 1 base short and J 6 bases short, with 6 bases between. Germline V gene data show CDR1 as SGHAT and CDR2 as FQNNGV. The CDR3 bases are TGTGCCAGCAGCTTAGGGGACAATGGCTACACCTTC. It yields the protein CASSLGDNGYTF.

This sequence joins TRBV4-1 and TRBJ2-7; TRBD1 matches at 8 bases. The germline CDR1 and CDR2 sequences are MGHRA and YSYEKL. This CDR3 comprises 15 residues. V gave up 0 bases and J gave up 5 bases; unmatched junction bases: 6. The CDR3 sequence: CASSQDFSQGDEQYF. The CDR3 DNA reads as TGCGCCAGCAGCCAAGATTTTTCACAGGGGGACGAGCAGTACTTC.

The rearrangement uses TRBV18 and TRBJ1-5, with unresolved D. Germline CDR1 is KGHSH and CDR2 is LQKENI. V lost 3 bases, J lost 4 bases, and 10 bases lay in between. This CDR3 contains 14 residues. The CDR3 region is CASSPPDPNQPQHF. Here the CDR3 DNA reads TGTGCCAGCTCACCTCCGGACCCGAATCAGCCCCAGCATTTT.

This chain links TRBV20-1 with TRBJ2-7, with D perhaps TRBD1 or TRBD2 (5 bases each). The CDR3 consists of 11 residues. With 3 bases removed from V and 3 bases from J, the gap between germline ends came to 6 bases. Per germline, CDR1 DFQATT and CDR2 SNEGSKA (reference sequence). For the CDR3, the DNA is TGCAGTGCTAGTGGGGGCTACGAGCAGTACTTC. The encoded protein is CSASGGYEQYF.

This clone has more than one count but fewer than ten. The chain combines TRBV2 with TRBJ1-2; 7 nucleotides match TRBD1. CDR3 size: 13 residues. Trimming removed 8 bases from V and 8 bases from J; junction bases left unmatched: 11. Germline loops: CDR1 SNHLY, CDR2 FYNNEI. The CDR3 reads CASLRARGEGYTF. CDR3 DNA: TGTGCCAGCTTGAGGGCCAGGGGGGAAGGCTACACCTTC. Using reference TRBV2 and TRBJ1-2 for the parts outside the CDR3, the full variable domain is EPEVTQTPSHQVTQMGQEVILRCVPISNHLYFYWYRQILGQKVEFLVSFYNNEISEKSEIFDDQFSVERPDGSNFTLKIRSTKLEDSAMYFCASLRARGEGYTFGSGTRLTVV.

The rearrangement links TRBV27 to TRBJ2-5; 7 bases line up with TRBD1. The CDR3 loop spans 13 amino acids. V lost 4 bases and J lost 2; bases outside the gene matches: 1. Germline V gives CDR1 MNHEY, CDR2 SMNVEV (reference sequence). The CDR3 loop reads CASSSDRQETQYF. The CDR3 DNA reads as TGTGCCAGCAGTTCGGACAGGCAAGAGACCCAGTACTTC.

The chain combines TRBV11-2 with TRBJ2-7; D may be TRBD2 (6 bases). The CDR3 contains 16 residues. V shed 1 base and J shed 0 bases, with 13 bases lying between them. Germline lookup yields CDR1 SGHAT and CDR2 FQNNGV. The CDR3 sequence: CASSLALGGSSYEQYF. DNA for the CDR3: TGTGCCAGCAGCTTAGCGTTGGGGGGAAGCTCCTACGAGCAGTACTTC.

The chain employs TRBV7-9 and TRBJ2-5; D unresolved. From germline, CDR1 is SEHNR and CDR2 FQNEAQ (reference sequence). The CDR3 covers 15 residues. Trimming cost V 5 bases and J 5 bases, with 18 bases left between them. The CDR3 DNA follows: TGTGCCAGCAGCGCAAGGACGGAAATGAGGGAGACCCAGTACTTC. Translating gives CASSARTEMRETQYF.